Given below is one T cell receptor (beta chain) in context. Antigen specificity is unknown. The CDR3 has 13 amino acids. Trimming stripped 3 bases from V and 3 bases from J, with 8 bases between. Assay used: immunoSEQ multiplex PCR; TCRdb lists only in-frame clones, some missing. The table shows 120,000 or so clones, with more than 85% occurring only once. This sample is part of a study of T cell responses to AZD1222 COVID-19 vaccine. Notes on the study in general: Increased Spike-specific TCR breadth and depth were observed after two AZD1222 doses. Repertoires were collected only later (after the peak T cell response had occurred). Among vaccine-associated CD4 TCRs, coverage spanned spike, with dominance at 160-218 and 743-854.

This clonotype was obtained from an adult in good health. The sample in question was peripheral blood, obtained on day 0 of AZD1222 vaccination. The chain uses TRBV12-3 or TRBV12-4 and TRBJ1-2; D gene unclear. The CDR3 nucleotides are TGTGCCAGCAGTTTTAACGGCGACTATGGCTACACCTTC. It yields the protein CASSFNGDYGYTF.